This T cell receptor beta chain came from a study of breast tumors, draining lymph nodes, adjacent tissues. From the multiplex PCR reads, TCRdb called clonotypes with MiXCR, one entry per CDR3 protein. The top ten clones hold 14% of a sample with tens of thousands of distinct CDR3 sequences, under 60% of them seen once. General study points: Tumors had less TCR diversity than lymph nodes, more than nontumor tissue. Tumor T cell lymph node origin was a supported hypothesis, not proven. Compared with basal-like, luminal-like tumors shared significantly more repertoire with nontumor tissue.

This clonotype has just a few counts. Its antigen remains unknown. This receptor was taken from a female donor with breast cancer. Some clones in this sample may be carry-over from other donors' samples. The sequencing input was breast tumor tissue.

CDR3 bases: TGCAGCGTTGAAGATGACCGAGCCTACGAGCAGTACTTC. Translating gives CSVEDDRAYEQYF. V gene TRBV29-1 combines with J gene TRBJ2-7, with unresolved D. Trimming removed 0 bases from V and 2 bases from J, with 8 bases in between. This CDR3 is 13 amino acids long. Germline V gives CDR1 SQVTM, CDR2 ANQGSEA.